The text below deals with one TCR beta chain. This sample stems from a study of blood T cell repertoires in COVID-19. Overall study: Italy, Spain and the United States were the sources of the convalescent and acute COVID-19 samples.

All recovered Cohort 3 donors got two negative PCRs, got clearance, or saw symptom resolution. The assay was immunoSEQ multiplex PCR, and TCRdb's table has in-frame clones only and misses some. The sample shows fewer than 300,000 clones, over 75% of them seen only once. The ends were cut back, 3 bases at V and 1 base at J, with 19 bases in the middle. Germline loops: CDR1 LNHNV, CDR2 YYDKDF (reference sequence). The CDR3 sequence is 18 residues long. This receptor was obtained from a woman younger than 45 who had recovered from COVID-19. Sequenced sample: PBMCs or T cells enriched from blood (not recorded which). The V and J genes are TRBV15 and TRBJ1-5; D is undetermined. CDR3 nucleotides: TGTGCCACCAGCAGTACCATTAGGCCCGGCGGGAGCAATCAGCCCCAGCATTTT. Translated: CATSSTIRPGGSNQPQHF. Full variable domain (rest looked up from reference TRBV15 and TRBJ1-5): DAMVIQNPRYQVTQFGKPVTLSCSQTLNHNVMYWYQQKSSQAPKLLFHYYDKDFNNEADTPDNFQSRRPNTSFCFLDIRSPGLGDTAMYLCATSSTIRPGGSNQPQHFGDGTRLSIL.